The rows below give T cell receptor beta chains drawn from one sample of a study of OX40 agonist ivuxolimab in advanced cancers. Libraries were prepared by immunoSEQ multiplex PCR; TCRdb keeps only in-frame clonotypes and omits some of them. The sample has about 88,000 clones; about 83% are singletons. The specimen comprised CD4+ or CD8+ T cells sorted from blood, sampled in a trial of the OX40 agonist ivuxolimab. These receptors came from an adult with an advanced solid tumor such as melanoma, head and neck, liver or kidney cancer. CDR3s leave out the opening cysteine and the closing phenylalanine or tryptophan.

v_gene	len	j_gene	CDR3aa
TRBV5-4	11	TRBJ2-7	ASSMGQGHEQY
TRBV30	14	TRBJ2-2	ACASIAGGSIGELF
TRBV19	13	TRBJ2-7	ASSPPGTGGYEQY
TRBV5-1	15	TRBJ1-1	ASSPIVPGQGRSEAF
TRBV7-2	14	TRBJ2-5	ASSPRTSGGGETQY
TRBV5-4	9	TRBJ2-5	ASSFGETQY
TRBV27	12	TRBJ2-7	ASSSASGPYEQY
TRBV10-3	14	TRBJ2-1	AISESSSGRNNEQF
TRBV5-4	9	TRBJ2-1	ASSTTREQF
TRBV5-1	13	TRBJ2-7	ASSPAGTRSYEQY
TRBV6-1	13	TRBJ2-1	ASSQLTGVYNEQF
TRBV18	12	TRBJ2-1	ASSPRDRVNEQF
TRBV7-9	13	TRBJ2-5	ASSLRPAYQETQY
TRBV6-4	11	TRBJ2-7	ASSPGQGTEQY
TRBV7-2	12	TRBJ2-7	ASSAGDGAYEQY
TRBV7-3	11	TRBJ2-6	ASSPPRTDVLT
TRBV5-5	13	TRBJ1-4	ASSLFGGLNEKLF
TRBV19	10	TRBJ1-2	ASSKGPYGYT
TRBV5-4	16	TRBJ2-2	ASSPRTSGPPNTGELF
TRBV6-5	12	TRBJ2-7	ASSYVGLAWEQY
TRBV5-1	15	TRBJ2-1	ASSLNGASGIQNEQF
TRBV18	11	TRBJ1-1	ASSLYGDSEAF
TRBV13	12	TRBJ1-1	ASSLSGTNTEAF
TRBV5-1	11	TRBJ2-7	ATRTGDNYEQY
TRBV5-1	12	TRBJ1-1	ASRDGPTNTEAF
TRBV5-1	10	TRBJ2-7	ASSWAGKEQY
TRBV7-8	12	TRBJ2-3	ASSLGVRGDTQY